Listed below are T cell receptor beta chains from one sample, sequenced in a study of T cell responses to AZD1222 COVID-19 vaccine. Profiled with immunoSEQ multiplex PCR; TCRdb holds only in-frame clones, not every one. This repertoire shows roughly 150,000 clones, around 93% found once; its top ten account for roughly 1.3%. The specimen was peripheral blood, collected on day 0 of AZD1222 vaccination. The receptors shown here come from an adult in good health. CDR3s include the opening cysteine and the closing phenylalanine or tryptophan. A D gene is named only where the DNA matches it firmly. Only part of the rows carry a size: once, few, many, or a class if the clone is expanded.

TRBD2,TRBV5-1,-,TRBJ2-1,CASSSGLAGDSEQFF,TGCGCCAGCAGCTCCGGACTAGCGGGGGATAGTGAGCAGTTCTTC
TRBD1,TRBV28,-,TRBJ1-5,CASSSMTGGGNQPQHF,TGTGCCAGCAGTTCTATGACAGGGGGTGGCAATCAGCCCCAGCATTTT
-,TRBV7-9,-,TRBJ2-1,CASELGRTGPLGENEQFF,TGTGCCAGCGAATTAGGACGCACTGGCCCGCTGGGGGAGAATGAGCAGTTCTTC
TRBD1,TRBV7-9,-,TRBJ1-1,CASSPPGTVNTEAFF,TGTGCCAGCAGCCCACCCGGGACAGTTAACACTGAAGCTTTCTTT
-,TRBV6-5,-,TRBJ1-5,CASKEGRWEPQHF,TGTGCCAGCAAGGAGGGGAGATGGGAGCCCCAGCATTTT
TRBD1,TRBV7-9,few,TRBJ2-2,CASSSDRGNTGELFF,TGTGCCAGCAGCTCGGACAGGGGGAACACCGGGGAGCTGTTTTTT
TRBD1,TRBV5-5,-,TRBJ1-1,CASSLGGQENTEAFF,TGTGCCAGCAGCTTGGGGGGACAGGAGAACACTGAAGCTTTCTTT
-,TRBV2,-,TRBJ1-5,CASSELGLQEHF,TGTGCCAGCAGTGAACTTGGGTTACAAGAGCATTTT
-,TRBV5-5,-,TRBJ2-7,CASSWGSNEQYF,TGTGCCAGCAGCTGGGGGTCGAACGAGCAGTACTTC
-,TRBV20-1,once,TRBJ2-7,CSASGGGSVVYEQYF,TGCAGTGCTAGTGGAGGGGGATCTGTTGTTTACGAGCAGTACTTC
-,TRBV12-3/TRBV12-4,-,TRBJ1-1,CASKVRGNTEAFF,TGTGCCAGCAAGGTTCGGGGGAACACTGAAGCTTTCTTT
-,TRBV2,-,TRBJ2-7,CASSYTGKKQYF,TGTGCCAGCAGCTATACCGGGAAAAAGCAGTACTTC
TRBD1,TRBV28,-,TRBJ1-4,CASRPDRGRTNEKLFF,TGTGCCAGCAGGCCAGACAGGGGGCGAACTAATGAAAAACTGTTTTTT
TRBD2,TRBV27,few,TRBJ2-7,CASSPPPGTSGRFSYEQYF,TGTGCCAGCAGTCCCCCCCCCGGGACTAGCGGGAGGTTCTCCTACGAGCAGTACTTC
TRBD1,TRBV30,-,TRBJ2-7,CAWSSRTGGNYEQYF,TGTGCCTGGAGTTCCCGGACAGGGGGAAATTACGAGCAGTACTTC
TRBD1,TRBV11-2,once,TRBJ1-1,CAIRQGRTFF,TGTGCCATCCGACAGGGGAGAACTTTCTTT
-,TRBV12-5,-,TRBJ2-7,CASGFGTDREQYF,TGTGCTAGTGGTTTTGGGACTGATCGCGAGCAGTACTTC
-,TRBV7-9,-,TRBJ1-6,CASSLGSENSPLHF,TGTGCCAGCAGCTTAGGGTCAGAAAATTCACCCCTCCACTTT
-,TRBV6-5,-,TRBJ2-7,CASGPTLREQYF,TGTGCCAGCGGACCGACCCTCCGAGAGCAGTACTTC
-,TRBV7-8,-,TRBJ2-1,CASSLPPSSPYNEQFF,TGTGCCAGCAGCTTACCCCCCAGCAGTCCTTACAATGAGCAGTTCTTC
TRBD1,TRBV7-9,once,TRBJ2-5,CASTRQGQETQYF,TGTGCCAGCACCCGACAGGGACAAGAGACCCAGTACTTC
TRBD1,TRBV28,-,TRBJ2-2,CASSLLPDRGRGGELFF,TGTGCCAGCAGTTTATTACCTGACAGGGGGCGTGGCGGGGAGCTGTTTTTT
-,TRBV20-1,-,TRBJ1-1,CSARKYSEAFF,TGCAGTGCTAGAAAGTACTCTGAAGCTTTCTTT
-,TRBV12-3/TRBV12-4,once,TRBJ2-3,CASSLQGTDTQYF,TGTGCCAGCAGCCTACAAGGCACAGATACGCAGTATTTT
-,TRBV4-3,-,TRBJ2-1,CASSQDPRGGRNEQFF,TGCGCCAGCAGCCAAGATCCACGGGGCGGTCGGAATGAGCAGTTCTTC
TRBD2,TRBV5-1,once,TRBJ2-5,CASSKGLAGVETQYF,TGCGCCAGCAGCAAGGGACTAGCGGGGGTTGAGACCCAGTACTTC
-,TRBV12-3/TRBV12-4,-,TRBJ2-2,CASSPDNTGELFF,TGTGCCAGCAGCCCTGACAACACCGGGGAGCTGTTTTTT
-,TRBV13,-,TRBJ1-1,CASSNPGTEAFF,TGTGCCAGCAGCAACCCGGGCACTGAAGCTTTCTTT
-,TRBV3-1/TRBV3-2,-,TRBJ2-7,CASSQASLPGEQYF,TGTGCCAGCAGCCAAGCTAGCCTCCCCGGCGAGCAGTACTTC
-,TRBV15,-,TRBJ2-5,CATSRGRTSQETQYF,TGTGCCACCAGCAGAGGTCGGACTTCTCAAGAGACCCAGTACTTC
-,TRBV9,-,TRBJ2-5,CASSETGRETQYF,TGTGCCAGCAGCGAAACCGGTCGAGAGACCCAGTACTTC
TRBD1,TRBV5-1,-,TRBJ1-1,CASSPQQGLDTEAFF,TGCGCCAGCAGCCCGCAACAGGGGCTTGACACTGAAGCTTTCTTT
-,TRBV10-3,-,TRBJ1-1,CAISALQIIETEAFF,TGTGCCATCAGTGCGCTACAGATTATAGAAACTGAAGCTTTCTTT
-,TRBV18,-,TRBJ1-2,CASSPPNTGGDLSYTF,TGTGCCAGCTCACCGCCTAACACAGGTGGGGACTTGAGCTACACCTTC
TRBD1,TRBV19,-,TRBJ1-5,CASRMDRGRQPQHF,TGTGCCAGTAGGATGGACAGGGGACGACAGCCCCAGCATTTT
TRBD2,TRBV6-2/TRBV6-3,-,TRBJ2-3,CASSSGVAGAYSTDTQYF,TGTGCCAGCAGTTCCGGGGTAGCGGGGGCTTATAGCACAGATACGCAGTATTTT
TRBD1,TRBV30,-,TRBJ1-2,CACKPGGGQNHYGYTF,TGTGCCTGCAAACCAGGAGGGGGACAGAACCACTATGGCTACACCTTC
-,TRBV7-2,-,TRBJ2-3,CASSSHPTDTQYF,TGTGCCAGCAGCTCACATCCCACCGATACGCAGTATTTT
-,TRBV28,-,TRBJ1-2,CASSLDSFYGYTF,TGTGCCAGCAGTTTAGACAGTTTTTATGGCTACACCTTC
-,TRBV3-1/TRBV3-2,-,TRBJ1-1,CASSSTTGLKTEAFF,TGTGCCAGCAGCAGCACCACAGGGTTGAAAACTGAAGCTTTCTTT
TRBD1,TRBV7-2,-,TRBJ1-4,CASSLNTGANEKLFF,TGTGCCAGCAGCTTAAACACAGGGGCTAATGAAAAACTGTTTTTT
-,TRBV2,-,TRBJ1-6,CASSRTGGLINSPLHF,TGTGCCAGCAGCCGAACCGGAGGACTGATTAATTCACCCCTCCACTTT
-,TRBV29-1,-,TRBJ1-2,CSVDRGVYGYTF,TGCAGCGTTGATCGGGGAGTCTATGGCTACACCTTC
-,TRBV4-1,-,TRBJ2-7,CASSQGSDEQYF,TGCGCCAGCAGCCAAGGGAGTGACGAGCAGTACTTC
-,TRBV27,once,TRBJ2-1,CASSLRDNSYNEQFF,TGTGCCAGCAGTTTAAGGGACAACTCCTACAATGAGCAGTTCTTC
-,TRBV12-3/TRBV12-4,-,TRBJ1-1,CASSQTGNTEAFF,TGTGCCAGCAGTCAGACAGGGAACACTGAAGCTTTCTTT
TRBD2,TRBV5-1,-,TRBJ2-1,CASSLVAGGGNEQFF,TGCGCCAGCAGCTTGGTTGCGGGAGGGGGCAATGAGCAGTTCTTC
-,TRBV10-3,-,TRBJ1-1,CATSLGHQNTEAFF,TGTGCCACGTCCTTGGGACACCAAAACACTGAAGCTTTCTTT